Listed below are T cell receptor beta chains from one sample, sequenced in a study of T cell repertoires in cytomegalovirus infection. Which antigens these TCRs recognize remains unknown. One entry per CDR3 protein, called by TCRdb with MiXCR from the reads. Of roughly 920,000 distinct CDR3 sequences listed, around 30% are singletons. The specimen comprised cultured CD8+ T cells from PBMCs, sampled from culture after CMV antigen stimulation. Receptors were obtained from a human donor in good health (CMV status not recorded). Some clones in this sample may be carry-over from other donors' samples. Each CDR3 is given with its conserved first and last residue.

>TRBJ1-2|TRBV6-2/TRBV6-3
CASSTPPEYGYTF
>TRBJ2-3|TRBV12-3/TRBV12-4
CASSYNTGTDTQYF
>TRBJ2-3|TRBV5-5
CASSLEGQGARDTQYF
>TRBJ2-3|TRBV12-3/TRBV12-4
CANSSLTAHNTDTQYF
>TRBJ1-1|TRBV6-6
CASRGLGGGSTEAFF
>TRBJ1-4|TRBV5-5
CASSSWTVATNEKLFF
>TRBJ1-1|TRBV7-6
CASTTETNTEAFF
>TRBJ2-1|TRBV24-1
CATSEGLDEQFF
>TRBJ1-2|TRBV6-1
CASSNSGTLENYGYTF
>TRBJ1-6|TRBV5-4
CASSLHPESSYNSPLHF
>TRBJ1-3|TRBV2
CASSEVRGLSGNTIYF
>TRBJ2-1|TRBV6-5
CASSYSGGAYNEQFF
>TRBJ1-3|TRBV4-2
CASSEGGLDTIYF
>TRBJ2-7|TRBV28
CASSLGQVKDEQYF
>TRBJ2-1|TRBV19
CASRLAAEQFF
>TRBJ1-1|TRBV9
CASSVESWGGRTEAFF
>TRBJ2-1|TRBV5-5
CASSPKTGAPASYNEQFF
>TRBJ2-7|TRBV28
CASGPGVRGEQYF
>TRBJ1-5|TRBV7-8
CASSQKESPQHF
>TRBJ1-1|TRBV12-3/TRBV12-4
CATGDGPFTEAFF
>TRBJ2-6|TRBV27
CASSSTTLSGANVLTF
>TRBJ2-3|TRBV18
CASSPGFSASTDTQYF
>TRBJ1-5|TRBV5-5
CASSQVAITGQLNQPQHF
>TRBJ2-3|TRBV7-9
CASTDDRFFRTDTQYF
>TRBJ2-5|TRBV9
CASSVEGTGGRETQYF
>TRBJ1-1|TRBV12-3/TRBV12-4
CASSLAAIGDSKAFF
>TRBJ1-6|TRBV5-4
CANSFSGSNSPLHF
>TRBJ1-2|TRBV14
CASSQEDRGYYGYTF
>TRBJ1-2|TRBV7-2
CASSPRGGHNYGYTF
>TRBJ2-3|TRBV7-9
CASSSGTGRIGTDTQYF
>TRBJ1-1|TRBV12-3/TRBV12-4
CASSVAPWGYTEAFF
>TRBJ1-1|TRBV7-9
CASSAADGEAFF
>TRBJ1-4|TRBV13
CASSLREATNEKLFF
>TRBJ2-2|TRBV6-1
CASRAGGTGELFF
>TRBJ1-1|TRBV12-3/TRBV12-4
CASSFPPGTANTEAFF
>TRBJ1-1|TRBV19
CASGRRSNTEAFF
>TRBJ2-2|TRBV4-1
CASSQGQTSGRRELFF
>TRBJ2-3|TRBV2
CASSEKQKRTASTDTQYF
>TRBJ1-1|TRBV4-1
CASSQWTGGNTEAFF
>TRBJ1-2|TRBV6-5
CASSHRGGGYGYTF
>TRBJ1-4|TRBV12-3/TRBV12-4
CASTFGQGGYGLFF
>TRBJ2-1|TRBV24-1
CATSPGPNEQFF
>TRBJ1-1|TRBV12-3/TRBV12-4
CASSFPRDKYTEAFF
>TRBJ2-2|TRBV10-3
CAIGGGTGNTGELFF
>TRBJ2-4|TRBV12-3/TRBV12-4
CASSFRPRYPENIQYF
>TRBJ2-1|TRBV9
CASSPPRGPYNEQFF